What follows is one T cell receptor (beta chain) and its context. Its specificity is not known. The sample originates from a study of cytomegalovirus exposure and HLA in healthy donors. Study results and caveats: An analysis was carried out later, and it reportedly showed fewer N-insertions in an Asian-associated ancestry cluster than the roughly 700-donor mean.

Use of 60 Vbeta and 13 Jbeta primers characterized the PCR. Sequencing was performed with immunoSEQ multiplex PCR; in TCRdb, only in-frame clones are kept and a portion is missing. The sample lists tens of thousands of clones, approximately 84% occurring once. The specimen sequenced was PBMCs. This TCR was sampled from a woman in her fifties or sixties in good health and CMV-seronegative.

CDR3 region: CASTPWGGNEKLFF. The DNA of the CDR3 is TGTGCCAGCACCCCGTGGGGAGGTAATGAAAAACTGTTTTTT. The J gene is TRBJ1-4, the V gene TRBV28; D is unresolved. The germline gives CDR1 MDHEN, CDR2 SYDVKM. The CDR3 totals 14 residues. V was shortened by 7 bases and J by 4 bases, with 13 bases between the two germline ends.